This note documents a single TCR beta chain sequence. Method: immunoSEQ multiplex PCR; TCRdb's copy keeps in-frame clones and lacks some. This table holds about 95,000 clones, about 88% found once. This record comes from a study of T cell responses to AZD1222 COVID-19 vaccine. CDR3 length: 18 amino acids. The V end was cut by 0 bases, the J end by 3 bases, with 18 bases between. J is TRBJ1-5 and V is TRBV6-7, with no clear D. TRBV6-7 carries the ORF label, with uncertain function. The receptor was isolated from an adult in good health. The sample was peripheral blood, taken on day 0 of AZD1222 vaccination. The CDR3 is CASSYSNTEGADNQPQHF. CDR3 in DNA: TGTGCCAGCAGTTACTCAAACACGGAGGGCGCAGACAATCAGCCCCAGCATTTT.